This T cell receptor (beta chain) was sequenced during a study of CXCR3-negative and CXCR3-positive naive CD8 T cells (dated by TCRdb to 2018 to 2020). Broadly, across the study: In total, approximately 140 million TRB reads were obtained, or roughly 1.5 +/- 0.3 million reads per library. TRBV-TRBJ cluster analysis included naive subsets from about 5 donors and memory cells from 3 donors. The diversity and physicochemical repertoire analyses included more than ten donors pooled from two independent experiments.

In regard to this clonotype: The antigen it recognizes is unknown.

TCRdb names NextSeq 550 as the instrument used. The Human TCR Profiling Kit (MiLaboratory) was used to prepare UMI-labeled 5' RACE TRB cDNA libraries. The full amount of extracted RNA was used for cDNA synthesis, and the full amount of resulting cDNA was used for PCR amplification. The libraries were made side by side, with each library going through the same number of PCR cycles. In the source study's methods: About 52,000 +/- 9,100 unique UMI-labeled TRB cDNA molecules per library were extracted with MIGEC and MiXCR, with at least two reads per UMI required. On average, each library contained approximately 40,000 +/- 10,000 functional in-frame TRB CDR3 nucleotide clonotypes without stop codons. Diversity metrics, including normalized Shannon-Wiener and Chao1, were computed in VDJtools after downsampling to 5000 UMI-labeled TRB molecules per sample. Clonotype-size-weighted physicochemical properties of the central five CDR3 residues (interaction energy, strength, volume and Kidera factor 4) were computed in VDJtools. After reprocessing by TCRdb, each CDR3 protein sequence is one entry, and no DNA is given. It is TCRdb's table, rather than the study itself, that gives the V and J calls and clone size. The table of this sample itemizes some 140,000 distinct CDR3 sequences. 0.4% to 0.5% of the sample belongs to the ten largest clones.

Findings and caveats that apply to the study as a whole: Because surface CD5, which is linked to self-reactivity in mice, was comparable between the naive subsets, TCR interaction strength was also inferred from TRB CDR3 physicochemical properties. Freshly isolated PBMCs were used for most assays because CXCR3 expression partially decreased after cryopreservation. Comparably high repertoire diversity was found in both naive subsets, whereas much lower repertoire diversity was found in memory CD8+ T cells. Compared with CXCR3-negative naive cells, CXCR3-positive naive cells had TRB CDR3s with higher hydrophobicity (lower Kidera factor 4), lower energy, and higher strength and volume indices. Within the same donor, TRBV-TRBJ usage looked similar between naive CXCR3-negative and CXCR3-positive cells, but memory cells had distinct patterns.

Each CD8+ T cell subset was flow-sorted in triplicate, with 250,000 to 350,000 cells per subset placed directly into RLT lysis buffer. To keep memory contaminants out, a stringent definition of naive CD8+ T cells was applied: CD45RO-CCR7+CD27+CD95-. Peripheral blood mononuclear cells were isolated from buffy coats by standard density gradient centrifugation. Naive CXCR3-negative and CXCR3-positive CD8+ T cells were flow-sorted using a FACSAria III. An RNeasy Mini Kit was used to extract total RNA from the sorted cells. The receptor comes from a human donor in good health. Some clones in this sample may be carry-over from other donors' samples. Sequences were obtained from naive CXCR3+ CD8+ T cells from blood. The cell subset or site label corresponds to: CD45RO-CCR7+CD27+CD95- naive CD8+ T cells expressing CXCR3 (TNR3+).

The CDR3 reads CASSGTREIDEQFF. The chain is assembled from TRBV5-1 and TRBJ2-1; the TCRdb call, TRBD1, lacks DNA for checking. Sequences SGHRS (CDR1) and YFSETQ (CDR2) are obtained from the germline V gene. The CDR3 goes from the cysteine to the phenylalanine over 14 residues. This entry has no DNA.